This T cell receptor (beta chain) is from a study of T cells in Graves' hyperthyroidism and ophthalmopathy. CDR1 is MNHEY, CDR2 SMNVEV, per germline (reference sequence). The V and J ends lost 4 bases and 4 bases respectively, with 14 bases between them. The CDR3 runs 15 residues. The TCR beta CDR3 regions underwent amplification using RNA transcripts as the source. The TCR CDR3 was amplified in a first-round RT-PCR using the HTBI primer set. TCRdb ran MiXCR on the multiplex PCR reads and lists one entry per CDR3 protein. The top ten hold approximately 7% of the sample, which has a few hundred thousand distinct CDR3 sequences, around a sixth seen once. This clonotype was counted many times. Each diagnosis was grounded in clinical symptoms, serum thyroxine and TRAb, thyroid ultrasound, and orbital computed tomography.

The chain uses TRBV27 and TRBJ2-1; the D gene is possibly TRBD1 (6 bases). The sample comprised blood. The TCR sequence derives from a woman under 40 with Graves' hyperthyroidism. CDR3 loop: CASSSGVSGYNEQFF. In DNA, the CDR3 is TGTGCCAGCAGTTCAGGGGTGTCGGGGTACAATGAGCAGTTCTTC.